The present entry profiles one TCR beta chain with its context. Its antigen is not identified. Amplification used 60 Vbeta primers and 13 Jbeta primers. This table comes from immunoSEQ multiplex PCR, and its TCRdb copy is limited to in-frame clones, with some not included. The sample lists about 250,000 clones; more than 75% were seen once. This sample stems from a study of cytomegalovirus exposure and HLA in healthy donors. General study results and limits: The authors later found TCR association rates varying by HLA locus, with DRB1 most and HLA-C fewest. Later work associated 16,951 TCR beta sequences with HLA alleles at 0.05 false discovery rate.

The source material was PBMCs. The clonotype originates from a girl aged 2 to 9 in good health and CMV-seronegative.

The CDR3 DNA follows: TGTGCCAGTCGCGAAGCGGCTAGCGGGAGAAGGGTCAAAGAGACCCAGTACTTC. Its translation is CASREAASGRRVKETQYF. The genes are TRBV27 and TRBJ2-5; 10 bases are shared with TRBD2. CDR1 MNHEY and CDR2 SMNVEV come from the germline V gene (reference sequence). This CDR3 has 18 residues. Trimming took 9 bases from V and 3 from J; bases not matched to a gene: 19.